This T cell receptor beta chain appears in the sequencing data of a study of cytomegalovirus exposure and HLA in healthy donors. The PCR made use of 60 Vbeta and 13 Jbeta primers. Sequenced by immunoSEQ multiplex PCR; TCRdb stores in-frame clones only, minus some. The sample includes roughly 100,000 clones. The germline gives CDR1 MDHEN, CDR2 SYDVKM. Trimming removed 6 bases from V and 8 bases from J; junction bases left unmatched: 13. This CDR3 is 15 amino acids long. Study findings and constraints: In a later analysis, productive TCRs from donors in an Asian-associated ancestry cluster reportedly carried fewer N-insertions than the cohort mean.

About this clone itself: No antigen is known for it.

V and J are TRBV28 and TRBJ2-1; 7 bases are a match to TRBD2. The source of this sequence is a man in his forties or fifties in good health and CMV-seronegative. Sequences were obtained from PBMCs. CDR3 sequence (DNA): TGTGCCAGCAGCGAGACTAGCATATCGAGTTATGAGCAGTTCTTC. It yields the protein CASSETSISSYEQFF.